The 21 T cell receptor beta chains given below trace back to one sample, sequenced in a study of cytomegalovirus exposure and HLA in healthy donors. Method: immunoSEQ multiplex PCR; TCRdb's copy keeps in-frame clones and lacks some. The table includes 200,000 or so clones, over 65% detected once. Material: PBMCs. The receptors stem from a man aged 18-30 years in good health and CMV-seropositive.

This chain connects TRBV19 to TRBJ1-1, with TRBD1 matching over 7 bases. CDR1 is LNHDA and CDR2 is SQIVND in the germline V gene (reference sequence). The ends lost 6 bases at V and 4 bases at J; junction bases unmatched: 11. The CDR3 sequence is 15 residues long. CDR3 DNA: TGTGCCAGTAGCCCACGACAGGGTATCGGCACTGAAGCTTTCTTT. Protein sequence: CASSPRQGIGTEAFF.

Points on this clone: The sample has other DNA sequences that encode this CDR3 too. The chain has TRBV7-2 and TRBJ2-7; the match to TRBD2 covers 11 bases. Germline trimming cut 3 bases from V and 0 bases from J; bases unmatched to any gene: 4. The length of the CDR3 is 16 residues. From germline, CDR1 is SGHTA and CDR2 FQGNSA. Here the CDR3 DNA reads TGTGCCAGCAGCTTGGCCGGGACTAGCGGCTCCTACGAGCAGTACTTC. Its protein is CASSLAGTSGSYEQYF.

This clone was counted once. The J gene is TRBJ2-7, the V gene TRBV5-1, with 7 nucleotides matching TRBD1. Germline loops: CDR1 SGHRS, CDR2 YFSETQ. V lost 2 bases and J lost 4; bases outside the gene matches: 12. This CDR3 is built from 16 residues. The CDR3: CASSFTGESVLYEQYF. The CDR3 region has the DNA TGCGCCAGCAGCTTTACAGGGGAGTCGGTCTTGTACGAGCAGTACTTC.

The chain employs TRBV11-3 and TRBJ1-2; a possible D gene is TRBD1 (6 bases). Trimming pared 5 bases from V and 8 bases from J, leaving 18 bases between. CDR1 is SGHNT, CDR2 YENEEA, per germline. CDR3 length: 14 amino acids. The CDR3 is CASSTLDRISGYTF. The CDR3 DNA follows: TGTGCCAGCAGCACCTTAGACAGGATCAGCGGCTACACCTTC.

The chain's CDR3 is CASTPDRVKEQFF. CDR3 in DNA: TGTGCCAGCACACCGGACAGGGTCAAAGAGCAGTTCTTC. The genes are TRBV28 and TRBJ2-1; 8 positions match TRBD1. Trimming at V came to 7 bases and at J to 10 bases, leaving 9 bases not matched to a gene. Germline V lookup: CDR1 MDHEN, CDR2 SYDVKM. The CDR3 consists of 13 residues.

This rearrangement joins TRBV7-8 to TRBJ2-2, with 7 bases fitting TRBD1. V lost 5 bases to trimming and J lost 0 bases; unmatched junction nucleotides: 6. From germline, CDR1 is SGHVS and CDR2 FQNEAQ. The CDR3 contains 16 residues. The CDR3 here is CASSTTGATNTGELFF. DNA of the CDR3: TGTGCCAGCAGCACAACAGGGGCCACGAACACCGGGGAGCTGTTTTTT.

The chain combines TRBV28 with TRBJ1-2; no clear D gene. CDR1 and CDR2 (germline): MDHEN, SYDVKM. The CDR3 spans 13 residues. V lost 3 bases and J lost 4, with 9 bases in between. The DNA of the CDR3 is TGTGCCAGCAGTTTTCAGGTCAGCTATGGCTACACCTTC. Translated: CASSFQVSYGYTF.

The chain links TRBV19 to TRBJ1-1; D gene unclear. The CDR3 spans 14 residues. From germline, CDR1 is LNHDA and CDR2 SQIVND (reference sequence). V gave up 3 bases and J gave up 3 bases, with 11 bases separating them. The CDR3: CASSMGYLDTEAFF. In nucleotides, the CDR3 is TGTGCCAGTAGTATGGGCTACCTCGACACTGAAGCTTTCTTT.

The gene calls are TRBV29-1 and TRBJ1-1; 10 bases are a match to TRBD1. This CDR3 is built from 16 residues. CDR1 SQVTM and CDR2 ANQGSEA come from the germline V gene. V was clipped by 5 bases and J by 4 bases; unmatched bases: 13. This chain's CDR3 is CSVPRQGARTGTEAFF. The CDR3 DNA reads TGCAGCGTTCCTCGACAGGGGGCAAGAACGGGCACTGAAGCTTTCTTT.

The chain couples TRBV28 to TRBJ1-2, with TRBD1 matching 8 bases. CDR1 is MDHEN and CDR2 is SYDVKM in the germline V gene. V gave up 5 bases and J gave up 2 bases; unmatched junction bases: 4. CDR3 length: 14 amino acids. The CDR3 here is CASSEQGDNYGYTF. In DNA, the CDR3 is TGTGCCAGCAGTGAACAGGGGGACAACTATGGCTACACCTTC.

This chain links TRBV5-4 with TRBJ2-3, with 9 bases identical to TRBD2. Germline V CDR1 and CDR2: SGHNT, YYREEE (reference sequence). The CDR3 is 14 amino acids. V lost 0 bases to trimming and J lost 6 bases; unmatched junction nucleotides: 2. The CDR3 sequence is CASSLGTSEDTQYF. DNA for the CDR3: TGTGCCAGCAGCTTGGGGACTAGCGAGGATACGCAGTATTTT.

Details on this clone: Other DNA sequences in the same sample also yield this CDR3. The gene calls are TRBV4-3 and TRBJ2-7, with 11 bases lining up with TRBD1. Trimming cost V 6 bases and J 3 bases; bases outside gene matches: 10. Germline CDR1 LGHNA, CDR2 YSLEER. This CDR3 is 16 amino acids long. In DNA form, the CDR3 reads TGCGCCAGCAGTCAGGATACCGGGACAGGGGGCTACGAGCAGTACTTC. Translation gives CASSQDTGTGGYEQYF.

This chain uses TRBV7-9 with TRBJ1-1, with a tentative D call TRBD1 (6 bases). The CDR3 has 15 residues. Germline V lookup: CDR1 SEHNR, CDR2 FQNEAQ (reference sequence). Trimming took off 3 bases at V and 1 base at J, with 12 bases between the two ends. The CDR3 DNA is TGTGCCAGCAGCTTGTCGCAGGGACAGAACACTGAAGCTTTCTTT. Encoded protein: CASSLSQGQNTEAFF.

This sequence joins TRBV9 and TRBJ1-5; D unclear. V was clipped by 0 bases and J by 4 bases, with 11 bases between them. The length of the CDR3 is 15 residues. From germline, CDR1 is SGDLS and CDR2 YYNGEE. This CDR3 reads CASSVDISRNQPQHF. The CDR3 region has the DNA TGTGCCAGCAGCGTAGATATTTCCCGTAATCAGCCCCAGCATTTT.

This CDR3 is CASSQASRRQGSYEQYF. DNA of the CDR3: TGTGCCAGCAGCCAAGCCTCTCGACGCCAGGGCTCCTACGAGCAGTACTTC. This chain uses TRBV14 with TRBJ2-7; perhaps TRBD1 as D (5 bases). Germline loops: CDR1 SGHDN, CDR2 FVKESK. The CDR3 has 17 amino acids. Trimming took off 1 base at V and 0 bases at J, with 16 bases between the two ends.

The rearrangement uses TRBV10-3 and TRBJ2-7; no reliable D call. This CDR3 is 14 amino acids long. CDR1 is ENHRY and CDR2 is SYGVKD in the germline V gene. Trimming pared 1 base from V and 1 base from J, leaving 8 bases between. The CDR3 bases are TGTGCCATCAGTGAGTATAGAGTTTCCTACGAGCAGTACTTC. Translated, it gives CAISEYRVSYEQYF.

CDR3 sequence: CASSLGDSTEAFF. As DNA, the CDR3 is TGTGCCAGCAGCTTAGGAGACAGCACTGAAGCTTTCTTT. V is TRBV13 and J is TRBJ1-1; the D gene is possibly TRBD1 (5 bases). The V gene's germline CDR1 is PRHDT and CDR2 FYEKMQ (reference sequence). V was pared by 0 bases and J by 4 bases, with 6 bases between. The CDR3 covers 13 residues.

The chain joins TRBV6-5 to TRBJ2-3; D unresolved. The CDR3 consists of 15 residues. V was pared by 0 bases and J by 3 bases, with 10 bases between. From germline, CDR1 is MNHEY and CDR2 SVGAGI. Here the CDR3 reads CASSYSSIATDTQYF. CDR3 DNA: TGTGCCAGCAGTTACTCGAGCATAGCAACAGATACGCAGTATTTT.

This rearrangement joins TRBV21-1 to TRBJ1-2; the table gives TRBD1 as D, unverified against the DNA. TRBV21-1 is tagged as a pseudogene. The CDR3 consists of 16 residues. The CDR3 nucleotides are TGTGCCAGCAGCACTTTCCCCGGACAGGGGGTCTATGGCTACACCTTC. Its translation is CASSTFPGQGVYGYTF.

The chain's CDR3 is CASSLAAGNLYEQYF. As DNA, the CDR3 is TGTGCCAGCAGCTTAGCCGCAGGGAATTTATACGAGCAGTACTTC. The chain is built from TRBV7-3 and TRBJ2-7, with a weak D call TRBD1 (5 bases). Trimming cost V 2 bases and J 4 bases, with 15 bases left between them. CDR3 length: 15 amino acids. Germline assignment: CDR1 SGHTA and CDR2 FQGTGA. The variable domain in full, completed from reference TRBV7-3 and TRBJ2-7, reads GAGVSQTPSNKVTEKGKYVELRCDPISGHTALYWYRQSLGQGPEFLIYFQGTGAADDSGLPNDRFFAVRPEGSVSTLKIQRTERGDSAVYLCASSLAAGNLYEQYFGPGTRLTVT.

The chain combines TRBV11-3 with TRBJ2-2, with a possible D match to TRBD1 (7 bases). CDR1 is SGHNT and CDR2 is YENEEA in the germline V gene. V lost 4 bases to trimming and J lost 7 bases, with 16 bases between them. There are 15 residues in the CDR3. The DNA of the CDR3 is TGTGCCAGCAGCTCTGGCCCTCAGGGGGGCGGGGAGCTGTTTTTT. This codes for CASSSGPQGGGELFF. Using reference TRBV11-3 and TRBJ2-2 for the parts outside the CDR3, the full variable domain is EAGVVQSPRYKIIEKKQPVAFWCNPISGHNTLYWYLQNLGQGPELLIRYENEEAVDDSQLPKDRFSAERLKGVDSTLKIQPAELGDSAVYLCASSSGPQGGGELFFGEGSRLTVL.